These T cell receptor beta chains were read from a single sample in a study of blood T cell repertoires in COVID-19. Method: immunoSEQ multiplex PCR; TCRdb's copy keeps in-frame clones and lacks some. The sample gives 200,000 to 250,000 clones, approximately 80% of which show up once; approximately 10% is in the top ten. The sequenced sample was peripheral blood. These receptors all come from a man aged 50 to 60 with active or convalescent COVID-19. CDR3s include the opening cysteine and the closing phenylalanine or tryptophan. Fields, in order: J gene, clone size, V gene, D gene, CDR3 protein, CDR3 DNA. D genes are given only for firm matches. Not every row has a clone size; where given, it reads once, few, many or a size class.

TRBJ1-2 once TRBV18 - CASSPDSDGYTF TGTGCCAGCTCACCAGACAGTGATGGCTACACCTTC
TRBJ2-3 few TRBV5-1 TRBD2 CASSLAGLAGPTDTQYF TGCGCCAGCAGCTTGGCCGGACTAGCGGGGCCCACAGATACGCAGTATTTT
TRBJ1-2 - TRBV5-1 - CASSQGSPDGYTF TGCGCCAGCAGCCAGGGGAGCCCCGATGGCTACACCTTC
TRBJ2-3 once TRBV15 TRBD2 CATSRGGGDTDTQYF TGTGCCACCAGCAGGGGGGGAGGGGACACAGATACGCAGTATTTT
TRBJ2-3 - TRBV6-4 TRBD2 CASSDSITGGADTQYF TGTGCCAGCAGTGACTCGATCACGGGAGGGGCAGATACGCAGTATTTT
TRBJ1-5 few TRBV28 - CASSNTGWGNQPQHF TGTGCCAGCAGTAACACAGGATGGGGCAATCAGCCCCAGCATTTT
TRBJ2-7 once TRBV2 - CASSERTVIYEQYF TGTGCCAGCAGTGAAAGGACAGTTATCTACGAGCAGTACTTC
TRBJ2-3 - TRBV7-2 - CASTSRPDTDTQYF TGTGCCAGCACCTCCCGTCCAGACACAGATACGCAGTATTTT
TRBJ2-7 - TRBV5-1 TRBD1 CASSYPPGTGSYEQYF TGCGCCAGCAGCTACCCCCCCGGGACAGGGAGCTACGAGCAGTACTTC
TRBJ1-2 - TRBV4-2 TRBD1 CASSQGGTGENGYTF TGTGCCAGCAGCCAAGGCGGGACAGGGGAAAACGGCTACACCTTC
TRBJ2-1 - TRBV2 TRBD2 CASRRMTSGGDEQFF TGTGCCAGCAGAAGGATGACTAGCGGGGGGGATGAGCAGTTCTTC
TRBJ1-5 - TRBV24-1 - CATSTGFSNQPQHF TGTGCCACCTCCACAGGGTTTAGCAATCAGCCCCAGCATTTT
TRBJ2-2 - TRBV7-2 - CASSFWGRTGELFF TGTGCCAGCAGCTTTTGGGGGCGGACCGGGGAGCTGTTTTTT
TRBJ1-3 - TRBV9 TRBD1 CASSVGTAGNTIYF TGTGCCAGCAGCGTTGGGACAGCCGGAAACACCATATATTTT
TRBJ1-3 - TRBV5-4 - CASSRRQSPDGNTIYF TGTGCCAGCAGCAGACGACAAAGCCCCGATGGAAACACCATATATTTT
TRBJ2-3 - TRBV5-1 - CASSSGQFWADTQYF TGCGCCAGCAGCTCCGGACAGTTTTGGGCAGATACGCAGTATTTT
TRBJ2-1 few TRBV19 - CASGDLALDEQFF TGTGCCAGTGGGGACTTGGCATTAGATGAGCAGTTCTTC
TRBJ2-2 - TRBV5-1 TRBD1 CASSRGRDTGELFF TGCGCCAGTTCGAGGGGGCGGGACACCGGGGAGCTGTTTTTT
TRBJ2-5 - TRBV11-2 - CASSLGGVRDFGETQYF TGTGCCAGCAGCTTAGGTGGCGTCAGGGATTTCGGCGAGACCCAGTACTTC
TRBJ2-3 once TRBV5-8 TRBD1 CASSQTGGETDTQYF TGTGCCAGCAGCCAAACAGGGGGAGAAACAGATACGCAGTATTTT
TRBJ1-5 - TRBV6-2/TRBV6-3 - CASSYSTGEGQPQHF TGTGCCAGCAGTTACTCGACCGGAGAGGGTCAGCCCCAGCATTTT
TRBJ2-1 - TRBV7-9 TRBD2 CASSLESGASGRLGNEQFF TGTGCCAGCAGCTTAGAGTCCGGGGCTAGCGGGAGGTTGGGCAATGAGCAGTTCTTC
TRBJ2-7 once TRBV2 - CASSEALGGPPEQYF TGTGCCAGCAGTGAAGCGCTTGGAGGCCCACCCGAGCAGTACTTC
TRBJ1-5 - TRBV20-1 - CSASLGALGQPQHF TGCAGTGCTAGTTTGGGGGCGCTTGGGCAGCCCCAGCATTTT
TRBJ1-2 - TRBV19 - CASRLGSHGYTF TGTGCCAGTCGCTTGGGGAGCCATGGCTACACCTTC
TRBJ1-6 - TRBV30 - CAWSVKDSLNSPLHF TGTGCCTGGAGTGTCAAGGACAGCTTAAATTCACCCCTCCACTTT
TRBJ1-3 - TRBV7-9 TRBD1 CASSLVPGQGNTIYF TGTGCCAGCAGCCTTGTCCCGGGACAGGGAAACACCATATATTTT
TRBJ1-2 - TRBV28 - CASSLEADRKGYTF TGTGCCAGCAGTTTAGAGGCGGACAGAAAGGGCTACACCTTC
TRBJ2-1 - TRBV6-6 TRBD2 CASSPRGSGGPYNEQFF TGTGCCAGCAGTCCCCGAGGCAGCGGGGGCCCCTACAATGAGCAGTTCTTC
TRBJ2-7 - TRBV15 TRBD2 CATSESRAGWDYEQYF TGTGCCACCAGCGAGAGCCGAGCGGGGTGGGACTACGAGCAGTACTTC
TRBJ2-3 - TRBV4-3 - CASSQGTWDTQYF TGCGCCAGCAGCCAAGGCACATGGGATACGCAGTATTTT
TRBJ2-3 - TRBV27 - CASSLNQGTDTQYF TGTGCCAGCAGTTTAAATCAGGGCACAGATACGCAGTATTTT
TRBJ1-5 - TRBV6-5 - CASKTSPNQPQHF TGTGCCAGCAAGACAAGTCCCAATCAGCCCCAGCATTTT
TRBJ1-4 once TRBV4-2 - CASSQESRSSGELFF TGTGCCAGCAGCCAAGAGAGTAGGTCCTCCGGGGAACTGTTTTTT
TRBJ2-1 - TRBV7-9 TRBD2 CASSWGLAGVYNEQFF TGTGCCAGCAGCTGGGGACTAGCGGGGGTTTACAATGAGCAGTTCTTC
TRBJ1-2 - TRBV28 TRBD1 CASNTAWDRARSNYGYTF TGTGCCAGCAATACGGCCTGGGACAGGGCGAGATCAAACTATGGCTACACCTTC
TRBJ1-5 - TRBV19 TRBD1 CASDDRGAEPQHF TGTGCCAGTGACGACAGGGGAGCGGAGCCCCAGCATTTT
TRBJ2-3 - TRBV9 - CASSVGSGGLGTDTQYF TGTGCCAGCAGCGTAGGGTCCGGGGGGCTCGGCACAGATACGCAGTATTTT
TRBJ1-2 few TRBV7-2 - CASSSNRDTETLF TGTGCCAGCAGCTCCAACCGGGACACTGAAACCCTATTC
TRBJ1-5 once TRBV6-2/TRBV6-3 TRBD1 CASSSRGLGNQPQHF TGTGCCAGCAGTTCCAGGGGGCTCGGCAATCAGCCCCAGCATTTT
TRBJ2-5 - TRBV11-2 - CASSLTASRRTTQETQYF TGTGCCAGCAGCTTAACGGCGAGCCGCCGAACTACCCAAGAGACCCAGTACTTC